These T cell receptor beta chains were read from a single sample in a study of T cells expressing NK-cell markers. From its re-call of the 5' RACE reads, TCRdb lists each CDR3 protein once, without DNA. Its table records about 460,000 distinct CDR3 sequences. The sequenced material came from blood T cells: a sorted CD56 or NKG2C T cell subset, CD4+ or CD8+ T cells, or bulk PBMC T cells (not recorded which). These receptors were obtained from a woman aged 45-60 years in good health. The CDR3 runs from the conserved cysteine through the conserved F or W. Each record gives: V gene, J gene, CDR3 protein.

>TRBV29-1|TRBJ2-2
CSVRWRRANTGELFF
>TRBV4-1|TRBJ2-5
CASSQEVYGTQYF
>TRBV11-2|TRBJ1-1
CASSSSTGGEKAFF
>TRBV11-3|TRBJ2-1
CASSLWGREGYNEQFF
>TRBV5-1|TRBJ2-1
CASSKGHLNPNERQFF
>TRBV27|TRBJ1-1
CASSLSSRGANTEAFF
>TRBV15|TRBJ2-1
CATSTRGSSYNEQFF
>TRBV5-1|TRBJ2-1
CASSLEEGVFNEQFF
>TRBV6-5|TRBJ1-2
CASRRVTNYGYTF
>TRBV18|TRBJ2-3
CASSPMGLAGGGTDTQYF
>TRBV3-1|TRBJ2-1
CASSSNDKQFF
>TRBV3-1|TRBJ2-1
CASSSSINEQFF
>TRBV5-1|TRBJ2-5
CASSRAGIGEETQYF
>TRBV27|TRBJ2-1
CASSSLTSGNEQFF
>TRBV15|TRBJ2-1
CATEPGGPSSLEFF
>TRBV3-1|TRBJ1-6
CASSPLDSTGRGSPLHF
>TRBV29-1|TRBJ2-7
CSDVEGLAGPIYEQYF
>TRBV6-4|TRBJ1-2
CASMGETGSGYTF
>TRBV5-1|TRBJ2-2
CASHSGRTGELFF
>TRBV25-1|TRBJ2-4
CASSGASGQVTHIQYF
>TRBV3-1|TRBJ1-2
CASSQVGQDYSYGYTF
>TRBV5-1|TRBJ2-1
CASSPTSSLYNEQFF
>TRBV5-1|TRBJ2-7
CASSLERPRQGSYEQYF
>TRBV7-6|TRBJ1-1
CASSLDIQGEAFF
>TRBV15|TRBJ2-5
CATSSGLTPGKETQYF
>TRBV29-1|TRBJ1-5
CSGREKDQPQHF
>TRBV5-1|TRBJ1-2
CASSLDRYYGYTF
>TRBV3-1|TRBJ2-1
CASSQALAGGVEQFF
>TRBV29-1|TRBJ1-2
CSVALGRTESDGYTF
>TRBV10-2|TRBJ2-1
CASSEHPRGWGGVSNEQFF
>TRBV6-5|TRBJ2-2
CASTIRDPRTGELFF
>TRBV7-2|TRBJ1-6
CASSSLSHSPLHF
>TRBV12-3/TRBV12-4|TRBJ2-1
CASSPLRSLYNEQFF
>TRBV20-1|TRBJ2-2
CSARSGLGVLFF
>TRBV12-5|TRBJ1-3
CASGFGSGNTIYF
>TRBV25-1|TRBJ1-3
CASSPPRGPSGNTIYF
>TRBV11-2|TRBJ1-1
CASSLVAWVRGNTEAFF
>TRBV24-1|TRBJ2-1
CATSDASARKGYNEQFF
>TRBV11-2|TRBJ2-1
CASSLLAEPAPPKSYNEQFF
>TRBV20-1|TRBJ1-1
CSAPGPVNTEAFF
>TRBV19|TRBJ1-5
CASGTPTTWPQHF
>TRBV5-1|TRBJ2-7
CASSLSRSYEQYF
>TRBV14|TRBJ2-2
CASRLAGARNTGELFF
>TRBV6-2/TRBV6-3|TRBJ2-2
CASSYSGTTNTGELFF
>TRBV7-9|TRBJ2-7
CATGESSYEQYF
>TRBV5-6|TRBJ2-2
CASSGVALGTGELFF